This entry lists 14 T cell receptor beta chains sequenced from one sample in a study of Graves' ophthalmopathy and Graves' hyperthyroidism. The sequenced template was RNA, covering the TCR beta CDR3 region. HTBI primers were used in a first-round RT-PCR, which preceded a second-round multiplex PCR. MiXCR, applied by TCRdb to the multiplex PCR reads, yields one record per CDR3 protein. The profile shows more than 300,000 distinct CDR3 sequences, about 18% of them singletons. The material sequenced was peripheral blood. The receptors originated from an adult woman with stable Graves' hyperthyroidism.

There are many counts of this clonotype. The J gene is TRBJ2-5, the V gene TRBV4-1; possible D gene TRBD1, 5 bases. CDR3 length equals 15 residues. Germline CDR1 and CDR2: MGHRA and YSYEKL. V lost 4 bases to trimming and J lost 1 base, with 13 bases between them. This chain's CDR3 is CASSLQLDSQETQYF. The DNA for the CDR3 is TGCGCCAGCAGCCTTCAGCTTGACAGCCAAGAGACCCAGTACTTC.

This clonotype was detected many times. The chain joins TRBV19 to TRBJ1-2; 8 positions match TRBD1. J gave up 4 bases and V 7 bases, and 17 bases lay outside the gene matches. The length of the CDR3 is 17 residues. Germline V gene sequence: CDR1 LNHDA, CDR2 SQIVND (reference sequence). CDR3: CASTDARRAQGGYGYTF. The CDR3 DNA is TGTGCCAGTACCGATGCCCGCAGGGCACAGGGGGGCTATGGCTACACCTTC.

This clonotype came up many times. The J gene is TRBJ2-7, the V gene TRBV20-1; D call uncertain. CDR1 and CDR2 from the germline V gene are DFQATT and SNEGSKA (reference sequence). There are 13 residues in the CDR3. Trimming removed 0 bases from V and 2 bases from J, with 8 bases in between. The CDR3 DNA reads as TGCAGTGCTAGAGATGCAGTAGCCTACGAGCAGTACTTC. It translates to CSARDAVAYEQYF.

The table lists this clonotype with a count of one. Without the conserved terminal phenylalanine or tryptophan, this CDR3 likely stems from a read error. The limits of the CDR3 on the DNA are not certain, so only TCRdb's listed CDR3 is given. This chain connects TRBV2 to TRBJ2-2; the table gives TRBD2 as D, unverified against the DNA. With termini counted, the CDR3 has 15 amino acids. CDR1 and CDR2 from the germline V gene are SNHLY and FYNNEI. The CDR3 loop reads CASRGVAGNTGELWL.

This clonotype has ten or more counts. V and J are TRBV6-1 and TRBJ1-2; D not resolved. This CDR3 contains 14 residues. Germline-derived CDR1 and CDR2 are MNHNS and SASEGT. Trimming left V 6 bases short and J 2 bases short, with 13 bases between. CDR3 residues: CASRPPGANYGYTF. As DNA, the CDR3 is TGTGCCAGCAGGCCTCCAGGTGCCAACTATGGCTACACCTTC.

The chain joins TRBV28 to TRBJ1-1, with a tentative D call TRBD1 (5 bases). V gave up 4 bases and J gave up 6 bases, with 24 bases separating them. Per germline, CDR1 MDHEN and CDR2 SYDVKM. The CDR3 length is 17 residues. CDR3 in amino acids: CASSWDLKSRRGAEAFF. The CDR3 DNA reads TGTGCCAGCAGTTGGGACCTAAAGAGTAGGCGCGGCGCTGAAGCTTTCTTT. Variable domain in full (rest from reference TRBV28 and TRBJ1-1): DVKVTQSSRYLVKRTGEKVFLECVQDMDHENMFWYRQDPGLGLRLIYFSYDVKMKEKGDIPEGYSVSREKKERFSLILESASTNQTSMYLCASSWDLKSRRGAEAFFGQGTRLTVV.

This clonotype occurred a few times. V usage is TRBV6-1 and J usage is TRBJ1-2, with a weak D call TRBD1 (5 bases). The V gene lost 11 bases and the J gene lost 2 bases, with 18 bases spanning the gap. The CDR3 runs 14 residues. Germline lookup yields CDR1 MNHNS and CDR2 SASEGT. CDR3 sequence reads: CAGSQDNVNYGYTF. In DNA form, the CDR3 reads TGTGCCGGCTCACAGGACAACGTAAACTATGGCTACACCTTC.

This clonotype came up many times. V gene TRBV4-1 combines with J gene TRBJ1-1; D remains ambiguous. V lost 4 bases, J lost 3 bases, and 15 bases lay in between. CDR1 is MGHRA and CDR2 is YSYEKL in the germline V gene. The CDR3 has 15 amino acids. The CDR3 nucleotides are TGCGCCAGCAGCCTAAAGGGCTCCTTGGACACTGAAGCTTTCTTT. Amino acid sequence: CASSLKGSLDTEAFF.

This clonotype was recorded at least ten times. The chain couples TRBV7-9 to TRBJ2-2, with D tentatively TRBD1 (6 bases). There are 14 residues in the CDR3. The V end was cut by 5 bases, the J end by 4 bases, with 11 bases between. Germline loops: CDR1 SEHNR, CDR2 FQNEAQ (reference sequence). The CDR3 DNA sequence: TGTGCCAGCAGCCCCACAGGGTTCACCGGGGAGCTGTTTTTT. Its translation is CASSPTGFTGELFF.

This clonotype was detected ten times or more. This sequence joins TRBV7-9 and TRBJ2-7; perhaps TRBD1 as D (6 bases). V lost 1 base and J 4 bases, leaving 14 bases between the germline ends. The CDR3 has 15 residues. Germline CDR1 and CDR2: SEHNR and FQNEAQ (reference sequence). CDR3 in DNA: TGTGCCAGCAGCTTAGTCGGGACACCCGATTACGAGCAGTACTTC. It is translated as CASSLVGTPDYEQYF. The full variable domain, its missing parts supplied by reference TRBV7-9 and TRBJ2-7, is DTGVSQNPRHKITKRGQNVTFRCDPISEHNRLYWYRQTLGQGPEFLTYFQNEAQLEKSRLLSDRFSAERPKGSFSTLEIQRTEQGDSAMYLCASSLVGTPDYEQYFGPGTRLTVT.

This clonotype occurred many times. The chain recombines TRBV6-1 with TRBJ2-2, with 9 bases identical to TRBD1. Germline assignment: CDR1 MNHNS and CDR2 SASEGT. Losses at the gene ends were 2 bases for V and 7 bases for J; bases not matched to a gene: 5. The CDR3 totals 15 residues. CDR3 region: CASSERTGANGELFF. The CDR3 DNA reads TGTGCCAGCAGTGAACGGACAGGGGCGAACGGGGAGCTGTTTTTT.

There are many counts of this clonotype. J is TRBJ2-7 and V is TRBV4-2; 10 bases are a match to TRBD2. Germline CDR1 reads LGHNA; CDR2 reads YNFKEQ. The CDR3 has 16 residues. After removal of 0 bases from V and 6 bases from J, the junction contained 8 bases not matched to a gene. CDR3 coding DNA: TGTGCCAGCAGCCAAGATCGGGCTAGCGGGAGAGCCGAGCAGTACTTC. The encoded protein is CASSQDRASGRAEQYF.

This clonotype has a count of ten or more. The gene calls are TRBV20-1 and TRBJ2-7, with D hard to call. Trimming shortened V by 4 bases and J by 2 bases, and 12 bases separated the two germline ends. This CDR3 is built from 13 residues. Germline CDR1 is DFQATT and CDR2 is SNEGSKA (reference sequence). The CDR3 reads CSATPDLTYEQYF. In nucleotides, the CDR3 is TGCAGTGCTACCCCCGACCTAACCTACGAGCAGTACTTC.

This clonotype was counted many times. V usage is TRBV19 and J usage is TRBJ1-5; the match to TRBD1 covers 10 bases. This CDR3 has 14 amino acids. The germline V gene encodes CDR1 LNHDA and CDR2 SQIVND (reference sequence). The ends lost 4 bases at V and 5 bases at J; junction bases unmatched: 2. CDR3 coding DNA: TGTGCCAGTAGTACAGGACAGGGGGATCAGCCCCAGCATTTT. Translating gives CASSTGQGDQPQHF.